The 16 T cell receptor beta chains below were found in one sample sequenced in a study of blood T cell repertoires in COVID-19. TCRdb keeps only in-frame clones here, not all; method: immunoSEQ multiplex PCR. The repertoire holds 150,000 to 200,000 clones, with roughly 84% as singletons. The sequenced sample consisted of peripheral blood. These receptors all stem from a woman older than 75 with acute or convalescent COVID-19.

This clone came up a few times. This chain joins TRBV5-1 and TRBJ1-6; 7 bases are shared with TRBD1. From germline, CDR1 is SGHRS and CDR2 YFSETQ. This CDR3 is built from 15 residues. V dropped 4 bases and J dropped 5; count of bases not matched to a gene: 6. In nucleotides, the CDR3 is TGCGCCAGCAGCCCCTCGGGACAGAATAATTCACCCCTCCACTTT. It is translated as CASSPSGQNNSPLHF.

For this clone: Other DNA variants within this sample encode the same CDR3. V gene TRBV18 combines with J gene TRBJ2-7; 9 nucleotides align to TRBD1. The CDR3 spans 14 residues. Losses at the gene ends were 3 bases for V and 2 bases for J; bases not matched to a gene: 2. Germline V gene lookup returns CDR1 KGHSH and CDR2 LQKENI. CDR3 in amino acids: CASSPGQGTYEQYF. CDR3 DNA sequence: TGTGCCAGCTCACCGGGACAGGGTACCTACGAGCAGTACTTC.

The chain recombines TRBV2 with TRBJ1-5; maybe TRBD1 (5 bases). Trimming removed 8 bases from V and 7 bases from J, with 18 bases in between. CDR1 and CDR2 (germline): SNHLY, FYNNEI. The CDR3 is 14 residues long. CDR3 sequence reads: CASRWQGGEQPQHF. As DNA, the CDR3 is TGTGCCAGCCGCTGGCAGGGAGGAGAACAGCCCCAGCATTTT.

The chain is built from TRBV21-1 and TRBJ1-1; TRBD1, as called in the table, went unchecked against the DNA. TRBV21-1 is assigned pseudogene status. The CDR3 is 13 amino acids. The CDR3 region is CASSTQGLAEAFF. The CDR3 bases are TGTGCCAGCAGCACACAGGGCTTGGCTGAAGCTTTCTTT.

This clone came up once. The rearrangement uses TRBV24-1 and TRBJ2-6; no definite D call. V shed 9 bases and J shed 3 bases, with 8 bases lying between them. The CDR3 is 13 residues long. Germline V gives CDR1 KGHDR, CDR2 SFDVKD. The CDR3, as DNA: TGTGCCACCTCGAGTGGTGGGGCCAACGTCCTGACTTTC. It is translated as CATSSGGANVLTF.

This chain uses TRBV12-3 or TRBV12-4 with TRBJ1-1; unclear D gene. V was trimmed by 7 bases and J by 0 bases, leaving 6 bases between them. This CDR3 comprises 12 residues. In DNA form, the CDR3 reads TGTGCCAGCACCCTAATGAACACTGAAGCTTTCTTT. Translation: CASTLMNTEAFF.

This chain connects TRBV4-3 to TRBJ1-2; a possible D gene is TRBD1 (6 bases). Germline V lookup: CDR1 LGHNA, CDR2 YSLEER. Deletions cut 4 bases from V and 1 base from J, with 10 bases between. The CDR3 length is 14 residues. CDR3 DNA: TGCGCCAGCAGCCCGGACAGTCTTAACTATGGCTACACCTTC. Amino acids: CASSPDSLNYGYTF.

The V call is TRBV6-5, the J call TRBJ2-3; the D gene is possibly TRBD2 (6 bases). CDR1 is MNHEY, CDR2 SVGAGI, per germline. The CDR3 loop spans 14 amino acids. V was cut by 2 bases and J by 4 bases, with 10 bases left in between. Here the CDR3 DNA reads TGTGCCAGCAGTTACCCCGGGGGAGCAGATACGCAGTATTTT. It is translated as CASSYPGGADTQYF.

The chain combines TRBV6-2 or TRBV6-3 with TRBJ2-2, with D maybe TRBD2 (6 bases). V gave up 0 bases and J gave up 8 bases, with 13 bases separating them. This CDR3 has 15 amino acids. Germline V gene data show CDR1 as MNHEY and CDR2 as SVGEGT. CDR3 sequence reads: CASSYSSLLAGELFF. CDR3 bases: TGTGCCAGCAGTTACTCCTCCCTGCTAGCGGGGGAGCTGTTTTTT.

This rearrangement joins TRBV5-1 to TRBJ2-7, with 10 bases aligning to TRBD2. The CDR3 is made up of 15 amino acids. The ends lost 3 bases at V and 1 base at J; junction bases unmatched: 4. Germline V gene sequence: CDR1 SGHRS, CDR2 YFSETQ. The CDR3 reads CASSSGTSASYEQYF. CDR3 nucleotide sequence: TGCGCCAGCAGCTCTGGGACTAGCGCGTCCTACGAGCAGTACTTC.

The chain recombines TRBV5-4 with TRBJ2-5, with 9 bases aligning to TRBD2. Germline lookup yields CDR1 SGHNT and CDR2 YYREEE (reference sequence). The CDR3 extends over 15 amino acids. The ends lost 1 base at V and 5 bases at J; junction bases unmatched: 6. This CDR3 reads CASSLSSGRRETQYF. The CDR3 DNA reads as TGTGCCAGCAGCTTGAGTAGCGGGAGACGGGAGACCCAGTACTTC.

This sequence joins TRBV7-8 and TRBJ1-1; D remains unclear. This CDR3 is built from 12 residues. The V and J ends lost 5 bases and 6 bases respectively, with 10 bases between them. Germline values: CDR1 SGHVS, CDR2 FQNEAQ. CDR3 sequence reads: CASSLVAAEAFF. The CDR3 region has the DNA TGTGCCAGCAGCCTAGTGGCAGCTGAAGCTTTCTTT.

The chain carries TRBV3-1 (or the pseudogene TRBV3-2) and TRBJ2-7, with D uncertain. The CDR3 loop spans 12 amino acids. CDR1 and CDR2 from the germline V gene are LGHDT and YNNKEL (reference sequence). The germline V and J ends were trimmed by 1 base and 6 bases, with 7 bases remaining between them. CDR3 loop: CASSQGGLEQYF. In DNA form, the CDR3 reads TGTGCCAGCAGCCAAGGAGGCCTCGAGCAGTACTTC.

V is TRBV10-3 and J is TRBJ1-5; 10 bases agree with TRBD1. With 2 bases clipped from V and 6 bases from J, the junction kept 13 bases outside the gene matches. In germline, CDR1 is ENHRY, CDR2 SYGVKD. CDR3 length: 18 amino acids. For the CDR3, the DNA is TGTGCCATCAGTGAGCCTAACACGGGGACAGGGGTAGGTCAGCCCCAGCATTTT. Amino acids: CAISEPNTGTGVGQPQHF.

The CDR3 nucleotides read TGTGCCAGCAGTCAACTATACAATGAGCAGTTCTTC. It specifies CASSQLYNEQFF. The gene calls are TRBV27 and TRBJ2-1; D gene unclear. This CDR3 is built from 12 residues. V lost 5 bases to trimming and J lost 4 bases, with 6 bases between them. In germline, CDR1 is MNHEY, CDR2 SMNVEV (reference sequence).

This rearrangement joins TRBV3-1 (or the pseudogene TRBV3-2) to TRBJ2-1; 9 bases match TRBD2. The V segment lost 4 bases and the J segment 3 bases; nucleotides outside the gene matches: 4. The germline CDR1 and CDR2 sequences are LGHDT and YNNKEL (reference sequence). This CDR3 comprises 15 residues. The DNA for the CDR3 is TGTGCCAGCAGCCCGCGGGGGGGCCTCTACAATGAGCAGTTCTTC. Protein product: CASSPRGGLYNEQFF.